This T cell receptor beta chain is from a study of cytomegalovirus exposure and HLA in healthy donors. Study observations and caveats: In an earlier analysis, productive rearrangement rates for most beta V segments clustered near 87% or 30%. With high specificity and sensitivity, the classifier reportedly diagnosed cytomegalovirus status.

This PCR relied on a set of 60 Vbeta primers and 13 Jbeta primers. Original handling: Counted up in a later analysis, unique TCR beta chains came to approximately 83 million, with around 10 million shared. Using immunoSEQ multiplex PCR, the repertoire was profiled, and TCRdb retains in-frame clones only, with some absent. Clone size and the V and J calls come from that table; the DNA yielded D and trimming. The table lists over 35,000 clones, roughly half of them singletons. Remarks on this clone: The target antigen is unknown.

This donor's CMV serostatus is unrecorded. What was sequenced was PBMCs. This clonotype was sampled from a human donor in good health.

The CDR3 protein is CASSDRTASYEQYF. The CDR3 nucleotides are TGTGCCAGCTCCGACCGGACAGCCTCCTACGAGCAGTACTTC. The gene calls are TRBV18 and TRBJ2-7; weak D call: TRBD1 (6 bases). The CDR3 has 14 residues. CDR1 and CDR2 (germline): KGHSH, LQKENI. V gave up 6 bases and J gave up 0 bases, with 12 bases separating them. Full variable domain (outside the CDR3, taken from reference TRBV18 and TRBJ2-7): NAGVMQNPRHLVRRRGQEARLRCSPMKGHSHVYWYRQLPEEGLKFMVYLQKENIIDESGMPKERFSAEFPKEGPSILRIQQVVRGDSAAYFCASSDRTASYEQYFGPGTRLTVT.